The source of this TCR beta chain is a study of blood T cell repertoires in COVID-19. Study background: The United States, Italy and Spain provided the acute and convalescent COVID-19 samples. Sources were T cells, B-cell-depleted T cells, or PBMCs; the material itself was cDNA or gDNA.

Sequenced by immunoSEQ multiplex PCR; TCRdb stores in-frame clones only, minus some. The profile shows under 150,000 clones, about four fifths of them singletons. Per the germline V gene, CDR1 is SGHVS and CDR2 is FNYEAQ. This CDR3 is built from 15 residues. The germline V and J ends were trimmed by 5 bases and 3 bases, with 16 bases remaining between them. This clone was found a few times. What was sequenced was peripheral blood. The receptor was isolated from a human donor with acute or convalescent COVID-19. The donor label of this sample is uncertain. J is TRBJ1-2 and V is TRBV7-6, with a possible D match to TRBD1 (6 bases). The CDR3 loop reads CASSIQGPGDYGYTF. CDR3 nucleotides: TGTGCCAGCAGCATACAGGGACCCGGGGACTATGGCTACACCTTC.